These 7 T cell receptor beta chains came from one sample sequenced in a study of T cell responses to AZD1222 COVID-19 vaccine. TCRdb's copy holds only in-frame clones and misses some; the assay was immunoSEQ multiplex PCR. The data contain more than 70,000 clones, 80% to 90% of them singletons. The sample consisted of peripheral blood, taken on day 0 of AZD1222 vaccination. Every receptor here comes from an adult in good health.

The CDR3 region has the DNA TGTGCCACCTCTCTGGCCGACAATCAGCCCCAGCATTTT. Translation: CATSLADNQPQHF. This chain uses TRBV24-1 with TRBJ1-5; D is ambiguous. The V gene's germline CDR1 is KGHDR and CDR2 SFDVKD. The germline V and J ends were trimmed by 9 bases and 3 bases, with 11 bases remaining between them. The CDR3 has 13 residues.

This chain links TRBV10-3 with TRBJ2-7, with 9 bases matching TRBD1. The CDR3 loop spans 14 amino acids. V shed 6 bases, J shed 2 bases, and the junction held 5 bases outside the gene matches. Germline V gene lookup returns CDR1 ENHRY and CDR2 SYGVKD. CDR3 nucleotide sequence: TGTGCCATCAGATTGGGACAGGGACCCTACGAGCAGTACTTC. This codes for CAIRLGQGPYEQYF.

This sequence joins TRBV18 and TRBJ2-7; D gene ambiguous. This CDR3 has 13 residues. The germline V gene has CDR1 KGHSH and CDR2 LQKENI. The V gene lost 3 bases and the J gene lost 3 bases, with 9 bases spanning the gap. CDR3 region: CASSPSGNYEQYF. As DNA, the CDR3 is TGTGCCAGCTCACCTTCTGGGAACTACGAGCAGTACTTC.

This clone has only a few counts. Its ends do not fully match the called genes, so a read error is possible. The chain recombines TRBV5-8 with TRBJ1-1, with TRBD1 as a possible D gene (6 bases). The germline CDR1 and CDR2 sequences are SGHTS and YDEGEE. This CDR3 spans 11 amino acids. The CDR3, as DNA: TGTGCCAGCAGCTATCAACAGGGAAAAAAGTTT. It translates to CASSYQQGKKF.

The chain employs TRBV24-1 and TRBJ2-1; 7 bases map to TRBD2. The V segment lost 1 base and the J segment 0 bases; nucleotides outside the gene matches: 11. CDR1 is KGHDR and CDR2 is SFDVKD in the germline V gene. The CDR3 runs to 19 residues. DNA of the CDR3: TGTGCCACCAGTGATTTTAAGGCGGCTAGCGGAAGCTCCTACAATGAGCAGTTCTTC. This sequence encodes CATSDFKAASGSSYNEQFF.

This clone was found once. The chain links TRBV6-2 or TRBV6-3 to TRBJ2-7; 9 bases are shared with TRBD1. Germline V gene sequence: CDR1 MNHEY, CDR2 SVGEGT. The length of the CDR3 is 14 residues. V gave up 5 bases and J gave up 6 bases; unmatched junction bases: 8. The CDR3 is CASSTRDRVREQYF. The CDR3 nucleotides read TGTGCCAGCAGTACCCGGGACAGGGTACGCGAGCAGTACTTC.

The CDR3, as DNA: TGTGCCAGCAGCTTGGGCAGGGGGAATCAGCCCCAGCATTTT. Its protein is CASSLGRGNQPQHF. This chain connects TRBV7-6 to TRBJ1-5; 7 nucleotides match TRBD1. The V and J ends lost 3 bases and 4 bases, in that order; junction bases with no gene match: 3. The CDR3 contains 14 residues. Germline-derived CDR1 and CDR2 are SGHVS and FNYEAQ. The variable domain in full, completed from reference TRBV7-6 and TRBJ1-5, reads GAGVSQSPRYKVTKRGQDVALRCDPISGHVSLYWYRQALGQGPEFLTYFNYEAQQDKSGLPNDRFSAERPEGSISTLTIQRTEQRDSAMYRCASSLGRGNQPQHFGDGTRLSIL.